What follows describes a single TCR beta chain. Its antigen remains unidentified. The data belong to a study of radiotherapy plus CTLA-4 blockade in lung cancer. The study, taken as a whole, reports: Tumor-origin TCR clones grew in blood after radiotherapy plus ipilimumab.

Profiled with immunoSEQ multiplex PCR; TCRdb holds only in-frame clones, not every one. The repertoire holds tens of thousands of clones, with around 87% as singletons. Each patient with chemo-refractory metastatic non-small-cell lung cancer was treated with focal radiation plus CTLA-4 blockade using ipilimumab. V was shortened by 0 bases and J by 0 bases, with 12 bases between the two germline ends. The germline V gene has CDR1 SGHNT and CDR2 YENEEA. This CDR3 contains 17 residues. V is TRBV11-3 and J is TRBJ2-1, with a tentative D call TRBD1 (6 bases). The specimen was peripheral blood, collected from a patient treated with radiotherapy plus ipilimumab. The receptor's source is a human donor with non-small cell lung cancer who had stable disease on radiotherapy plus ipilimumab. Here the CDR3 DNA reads TGTGCCAGCAGCTTAGAGGCGACAGGCGGCTCCTACAATGAGCAGTTCTTC. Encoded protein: CASSLEATGGSYNEQFF.